This T cell receptor (beta chain) was recovered during a study of T-cell reconstitution after alpha-beta-depleted transplantation in children. Whole-study findings and limits: Several hundred expanded graft clones reportedly were the source of alpha-beta T cells about two months after transplant.

The germline CDR1 and CDR2 sequences are KGHSH and LQKENI. Trimming took off 3 bases at V and 3 bases at J, with 11 bases between the two ends. The CDR3 covers 15 residues. As for this clonotype: Antigen: not known.

TCRbeta library preparation incorporated unique molecular identifiers. TCRdb re-called the PCR reads with MiXCR, one entry per CDR3 protein. The sample yields 300,000 to 400,000 distinct CDR3 sequences, over 20% seen once. The J gene is TRBJ2-2, the V gene TRBV18; a weak D match, TRBD1 (6 bases). The specimen comprised PBMCs, mostly from graft donor cells, sampled 180 days after TCRalphabeta/CD19-depleted stem cell transplant. This clonotype was obtained from a male patient between 10 and 17 years old who had a stem cell transplant for acute lymphoblastic leukemia, so the T cells may come from the graft donor. The CDR3: CASSPNRAYTGELFF. Written as DNA, the CDR3 is TGTGCCAGCTCACCGAACAGGGCCTACACCGGGGAGCTGTTTTTT.